The next 32 T cell receptor beta chains were all read from a single sample in a study of sequential checkpoint blockade in melanoma. As for treatment: randomized to nivolumab then ipilimumab (arm A) or the reverse (arm B). Repertoires were generated with immunoSEQ multiplex PCR, while TCRdb's copy carries only in-frame clones and drops some. The sample holds thousands of clones, 50% to 65% seen once. The sequenced sample was CD8+ T cells sorted from blood (inferred from file names), obtained from a patient given nivolumab and ipilimumab in sequence. These receptor sequences come from a human donor with melanoma.

The rearrangement uses TRBV7-9 and TRBJ2-7, with TRBD1 matching 7 bases. The CDR3 contains 16 residues. J was trimmed by 0 bases and V by 2 bases; bases with no gene match: 7. Germline CDR1 and CDR2: SEHNR and FQNEAQ (reference sequence). CDR3: CASSLRGPGPSYEQYF. The CDR3 DNA is TGTGCCAGCAGCTTAAGGGGGCCCGGTCCCTCCTACGAGCAGTACTTC.

This clone was detected a few times. The junction does not match germline at one end; this may be a read error. The genes are TRBV7-9 and TRBJ1-1; possible D gene TRBD1, 6 bases. The germline CDR1 and CDR2 sequences are SEHNR and FQNEAQ (reference sequence). The CDR3 covers 13 residues. CDR3 loop: CASSLGGHTEAFF. CDR3 sequence (DNA): TGTGCCAGCAGTTTAGGGGGGCACACTGAAGCTTTCTTT. The complete variable domain, with remaining parts taken from reference TRBV7-9 and TRBJ1-1, reads DTGVSQNPRHKITKRGQNVTFRCDPISEHNRLYWYRQTLGQGPEFLTYFQNEAQLEKSRLLSDRFSAERPKGSFSTLEIQRTEQGDSAMYLCASSLGGHTEAFFGQGTRLTVV.

The V call is TRBV28, the J call TRBJ2-7; 9 positions match TRBD2. CDR3 length equals 14 residues. V lost 1 base, J lost 6 bases, and 4 bases stayed unmatched. Germline V gene lookup returns CDR1 MDHEN and CDR2 SYDVKM. The CDR3 region has the DNA TGTGCCAGCAGTTTATTTGGGACTAGCTTCGAGCAGTACTTC. Translation gives CASSLFGTSFEQYF.

The chain couples TRBV11-1 to TRBJ2-6; D unresolved. The CDR3 has 17 residues. The germline CDR1 and CDR2 sequences are SGHAT and FQDESV (reference sequence). Trimming pared 7 bases from V and 0 bases from J, leaving 16 bases between. CDR3 region: CASTPLNVASGANVLTF. Here the CDR3 DNA reads TGTGCCAGCACCCCCCTGAACGTAGCCTCTGGGGCCAACGTCCTGACTTTC. The complete variable domain, with remaining parts taken from reference TRBV11-1 and TRBJ2-6, reads EAEVAQSPRYKITEKSQAVAFWCDPISGHATLYWYRQILGQGPELLVQFQDESVVDDSQLPKDRFSAERLKGVDSTLKIQPAELGDSAMYLCASTPLNVASGANVLTFGAGSRLTVL.

The chain is built from TRBV27 and TRBJ2-7; D remains ambiguous. This CDR3 is 12 amino acids long. V lost 7 bases to trimming and J lost 3 bases, with 10 bases between them. Germline V gives CDR1 MNHEY, CDR2 SMNVEV (reference sequence). The CDR3 sequence: CASKDNFYEQYF. The DNA for the CDR3 is TGTGCCAGCAAAGACAACTTCTACGAGCAGTACTTC.

This clone was seen more than once but under ten times. This sequence joins TRBV4-3 and TRBJ2-7; TRBD1 aligns across 10 bases. Germline CDR1 reads LGHNA; CDR2 reads YSLEER. J was trimmed by 4 bases and V by 1 base; bases with no gene match: 13. The CDR3 length is 18 residues. CDR3: CASSQVVHRDRGRYEQYF. The CDR3 nucleotides read TGCGCCAGCAGCCAAGTGGTCCACCGGGACAGGGGAAGGTACGAGCAGTACTTC.

This chain links TRBV7-9 with TRBJ2-1; D call uncertain. The CDR3 extends over 12 amino acids. CDR1 SEHNR and CDR2 FQNEAQ come from the germline V gene (reference sequence). Trimming pared 4 bases from V and 8 bases from J, leaving 9 bases between. The CDR3: CASSYEWYEQFF. CDR3 nucleotide sequence: TGTGCCAGCAGCTATGAGTGGTATGAGCAGTTCTTC.

The chain carries TRBV30 and TRBJ2-1; 7 positions agree with TRBD1. Germline assignment: CDR1 GTSNPN and CDR2 SVGIG (reference sequence). The CDR3 totals 13 residues. V lost 2 bases and J lost 8; bases outside the gene matches: 6. CDR3: CAWSKGGAYEQFF. The DNA for the CDR3 is TGTGCCTGGAGTAAAGGGGGCGCCTATGAGCAGTTCTTC.

V gene TRBV7-3 combines with J gene TRBJ2-3; a weak D match, TRBD2 (6 bases). Trimming removed 2 bases from V and 0 bases from J, with 12 bases in between. CDR1 SGHTA and CDR2 FQGTGA come from the germline V gene. The CDR3 spans 16 residues. The CDR3 DNA follows: TGTGCCAGCAGCTTAGGAAATCGGGGGAGCACAGATACGCAGTATTTT. This gives the protein CASSLGNRGSTDTQYF.

The V call is TRBV28, the J call TRBJ1-2, with TRBD1 identical over 8 bases. In germline, CDR1 is MDHEN, CDR2 SYDVKM. The V gene end was trimmed by 7 bases and the J gene end by 7 bases; junction bases not matched to a gene: 8. This CDR3 comprises 13 residues. In DNA form, the CDR3 reads TGTGCCAGCACCCCAGGGGGCGTAGCTGGCTACACCTTC. Encoded protein: CASTPGGVAGYTF.

This clone was counted a single time. The chain recombines TRBV29-1 with TRBJ2-6; D gene ambiguous. Germline CDR1 reads SQVTM; CDR2 reads ANQGSEA. Trimming took 4 bases from V and 0 from J, leaving 13 bases between them. The CDR3 totals 16 residues. CDR3 sequence (DNA): TGCAGCGTTGTCTCCCAGGAACTCTCTGGGGCCAACGTCCTGACTTTC. It translates to CSVVSQELSGANVLTF.

This sequence joins TRBV29-1 and TRBJ2-1; TRBD2 matches 8 bases. The ends lost 3 bases at V and 5 bases at J; junction bases unmatched: 9. This CDR3 is 15 amino acids long. Germline CDR1 reads SQVTM; CDR2 reads ANQGSEA. The CDR3 DNA follows: TGCAGCGTTGATGATGGGACTAGGTCCCACAATGAGCAGTTCTTC. Encoded protein: CSVDDGTRSHNEQFF.

The rearrangement links TRBV28 to TRBJ1-6; D may be TRBD1 (6 bases). The CDR3 covers 16 residues. Per the germline V gene, CDR1 is MDHEN and CDR2 is SYDVKM. Trimming removed 1 base from V and 10 bases from J, with 17 bases in between. The DNA for the CDR3 is TGTGCCAGCAGTTTATCGAGGGGGGGCCGCGGCTCACCCCTCCACTTT. Translation: CASSLSRGGRGSPLHF.

V usage is TRBV7-9 and J usage is TRBJ2-4; the match to TRBD1 covers 7 bases. The V segment lost 4 bases and the J segment 0 bases; nucleotides outside the gene matches: 0. The germline V gene encodes CDR1 SEHNR and CDR2 FQNEAQ (reference sequence). The CDR3 length is 14 residues. The CDR3: CASSWDRAKNIQYF. The CDR3 DNA is TGTGCCAGCAGCTGGGACAGAGCCAAAAACATTCAGTACTTC.

The genes are TRBV4-2 and TRBJ1-1; 7 bases are a match to TRBD1. J was trimmed by 4 bases and V by 3 bases; bases with no gene match: 11. Germline values: CDR1 LGHNA, CDR2 YNFKEQ. This CDR3 has 16 amino acids. CDR3 loop: CASSQADRVEGTEAFF. The CDR3 DNA reads as TGTGCCAGCAGCCAGGCCGACAGGGTTGAAGGCACTGAAGCTTTCTTT.

This clone was found once. The chain combines TRBV10-3 with TRBJ2-5; possibly TRBD2 for D (6 bases). The assigned J gene may be wrong: the sequence end matches TRBJ2-7 better. The CDR3 has 14 residues. Germline V gene data show CDR1 as ENHRY and CDR2 as SYGVKD. The CDR3 spells CAISESLGGYEQYF. CDR3 nucleotides: TGTGCCATCAGTGAGTCCCTGGGAGGCTACGAGCAGTACTTC.

The J gene is TRBJ2-7, the V gene TRBV7-6; D is perhaps TRBD2 (6 bases). The CDR3 contains 17 residues. The V end lost 1 base, the J end lost 1 base, and 17 bases lay between the germline ends. Germline CDR1 SGHVS, CDR2 FNYEAQ. CDR3 DNA sequence: TGTGCCAGCAGCTTAGGGGGAGGCCCGACCCGTTCCTACGAGCAGTACTTC. Its protein is CASSLGGGPTRSYEQYF.

This clone occurred a few times. This chain links TRBV19 with TRBJ2-7; a possible D gene is TRBD2 (6 bases). Germline assignment: CDR1 LNHDA and CDR2 SQIVND (reference sequence). V was trimmed by 4 bases and J by 5 bases, leaving 12 bases between them. CDR3 length: 13 residues. CDR3 amino acids: CASSKGGTNEQYF. The CDR3 DNA reads as TGTGCCAGTAGTAAGGGAGGAACGAACGAGCAGTACTTC.

This clone was seen only a few times. The V gene is TRBV30, the J gene TRBJ2-1, with a tentative D call TRBD1 (6 bases). Germline lookup yields CDR1 GTSNPN and CDR2 SVGIG (reference sequence). The CDR3 totals 16 residues. Deletions cut 1 base from V and 8 bases from J, with 21 bases between. For the CDR3, the DNA is TGTGCCTGGAGTGATTCCCTTTTGGACAGCTCTTATGAGCAGTTCTTC. Its protein product is CAWSDSLLDSSYEQFF.

This clone was found many times. The V and J genes are TRBV5-4 and TRBJ2-3; 7 nucleotides align to TRBD2. CDR1 is SGHNT, CDR2 YYREEE, per germline (reference sequence). CDR3 size: 18 residues. V lost 4 bases and J lost 2; bases outside the gene matches: 16. In nucleotides, the CDR3 is TGTGCCAGCAGCCTTTACCCGTCCTGGCTAGCGGTCACAGATACGCAGTATTTT. Translated: CASSLYPSWLAVTDTQYF.

This clone was recorded a few times. This rearrangement joins TRBV7-9 to TRBJ2-3; weak D call: TRBD1 (5 bases). This CDR3 comprises 14 residues. Germline values: CDR1 SEHNR, CDR2 FQNEAQ (reference sequence). Trimming stripped 5 bases from V and 4 bases from J, with 13 bases between. CDR3 loop: CASSPEGAPDTQYF. The CDR3 region has the DNA TGTGCCAGCAGCCCCGAAGGGGCCCCAGATACGCAGTATTTT.

CDR3 residues: CASSFITSGRGEQYF. CDR3 nucleotide sequence: TGTGCCAGCAGTTTTATCACTAGCGGGAGGGGAGAGCAGTACTTC. The chain has TRBV27 and TRBJ2-5, with 13 bases identical to TRBD2. Germline V gene data show CDR1 as MNHEY and CDR2 as SMNVEV (reference sequence). The CDR3 is 15 amino acids. The V segment lost 3 bases and the J segment 11 bases; nucleotides outside the gene matches: 9.

The chain combines TRBV21-1 with TRBJ2-1; TRBD1, the D gene given by the table, was not confirmed from the DNA. TRBV21-1 is a documented pseudogene. The CDR3 is made up of 16 amino acids. The CDR3, as DNA: TGTGCCAGCAGCAAAGGGCTACAGGAGAGCTACAATGAGCAGTTCTTC. Encoded protein: CASSKGLQESYNEQFF.

This rearrangement joins TRBV27 to TRBJ2-1; unclear D gene. Germline-derived CDR1 and CDR2 are MNHEY and SMNVEV (reference sequence). This CDR3 is 14 amino acids long. V lost 4 bases and J lost 0, with 7 bases in between. The CDR3 region is CASSSLVSYNEQFF. For the CDR3, the DNA is TGTGCCAGCAGTTCCCTCGTCTCCTACAATGAGCAGTTCTTC.

This clone was found a few times. This sequence joins TRBV14 and TRBJ2-7; weak D call: TRBD1 (6 bases). V gave up 1 base and J gave up 6 bases, with 7 bases separating them. Germline CDR1 SGHDN, CDR2 FVKESK. This CDR3 has 12 residues. The CDR3 bases are TGTGCCAGCAGCCAAGTACAGGGCGAGCAGTACTTC. This sequence encodes CASSQVQGEQYF.

V is TRBV27 and J is TRBJ2-7, with 7 positions matching TRBD1. This CDR3 spans 14 amino acids. Germline CDR1 MNHEY, CDR2 SMNVEV (reference sequence). V lost 6 bases, J lost 3 bases, and 8 bases stayed unmatched. CDR3 sequence reads: CASSDRDTNYEQYF. The CDR3 nucleotides are TGTGCCAGCAGCGACAGGGATACGAACTACGAGCAGTACTTC.

CDR3: CASSQDWTGGRYTF. CDR3 coding DNA: TGTGCCAGCAGCCAAGATTGGACAGGGGGCCGGTACACCTTC. V is TRBV28 and J is TRBJ1-2; 11 nucleotides align to TRBD1. J lost 11 bases, V lost 6 bases, and 11 bases had no gene match. The CDR3 is 14 amino acids. Germline lookup yields CDR1 MDHEN and CDR2 SYDVKM.

This clone was counted only a few times. The rearrangement uses TRBV19 and TRBJ2-1, with 12 positions matching TRBD2. CDR1 is LNHDA and CDR2 is SQIVND in the germline V gene (reference sequence). This CDR3 comprises 15 residues. Losses at the gene ends were 5 bases for V and 3 bases for J; bases not matched to a gene: 2. CDR3 nucleotide sequence: TGTGCCAGTAGTCTACTAGCGGGGGGCTACAATGAGCAGTTCTTC. Its translation is CASSLLAGGYNEQFF.

The CDR3 protein is CSVVDRGYGYTF. The CDR3 region has the DNA TGCAGCGTTGTAGACAGAGGGTATGGCTACACCTTC. The V gene is TRBV29-1, the J gene TRBJ1-2, with D possibly TRBD1 on 5 matching bases. The CDR3 has 12 residues. CDR1 and CDR2 from the germline V gene are SQVTM and ANQGSEA. V was clipped by 4 bases and J by 5 bases, with 11 bases between them.

The rearrangement joins TRBV6-1 to TRBJ1-2, with D perhaps TRBD1 (5 bases). V dropped 7 bases and J dropped 8 bases, with 20 bases sitting between them. Germline-derived CDR1 and CDR2 are MNHNS and SASEGT. The CDR3 is 14 residues long. CDR3: CASTLRAGVEGYTF. CDR3 DNA: TGTGCCAGCACCCTCCGGGCGGGGGTTGAGGGCTACACCTTC.

The chain links TRBV27 to TRBJ2-7, with 7 bases matching TRBD1. The CDR3 extends over 14 amino acids. Trimming cost V 0 bases and J 3 bases; bases outside gene matches: 2. Germline CDR1 is MNHEY and CDR2 is SMNVEV (reference sequence). The CDR3 nucleotides are TGTGCCAGCAGTTTATCTTACAGGGGCTACGAGCAGTACTTC. Translation gives CASSLSYRGYEQYF.

The V and J genes are TRBV2 and TRBJ2-4; 8 bases align to TRBD1. CDR3 length equals 14 residues. The germline CDR1 and CDR2 sequences are SNHLY and FYNNEI. J gave up 7 bases and V 4 bases, and 6 bases lay outside the gene matches. CDR3 sequence: CASSGTGTLNIQYF. The DNA for the CDR3 is TGTGCCAGCAGTGGGACAGGGACTCTTAACATTCAGTACTTC.